This TCR beta chain came from a study of cytomegalovirus exposure and HLA in healthy donors. Study at large: The roughly 660 first-cohort repertoires shared a platform with the approximately 130 validation repertoires, as reported in a later analysis. General study findings and limits: Reports described diagnosis of cytomegalovirus status by the classifier as highly specific and sensitive. In vitro testing confirmed a few CMV-associated chains as specific for CMV antigens.

A remark on this clone: Its antigen is currently unknown.

Method: immunoSEQ multiplex PCR; TCRdb's copy keeps in-frame clones and lacks some. There are 66,000 or so clones in the sample; 97% occur only once, and about 1.5% lies in the top ten. The source is a woman under 30 in good health and CMV-seropositive. The sample consisted of PBMCs.

The DNA for the CDR3 is TGTGCCAGCTGCAAATCGGCAGGTTTCCTTACCTTCTCCTACGAGCAGTACTTC. It translates to CASCKSAGFLTFSYEQYF. The rearrangement links TRBV27 to TRBJ2-7; D is undetermined. V lost 8 bases and J lost 0, with 26 bases in between. Per germline, CDR1 MNHEY and CDR2 SMNVEV (reference sequence). The CDR3 spans 18 residues.